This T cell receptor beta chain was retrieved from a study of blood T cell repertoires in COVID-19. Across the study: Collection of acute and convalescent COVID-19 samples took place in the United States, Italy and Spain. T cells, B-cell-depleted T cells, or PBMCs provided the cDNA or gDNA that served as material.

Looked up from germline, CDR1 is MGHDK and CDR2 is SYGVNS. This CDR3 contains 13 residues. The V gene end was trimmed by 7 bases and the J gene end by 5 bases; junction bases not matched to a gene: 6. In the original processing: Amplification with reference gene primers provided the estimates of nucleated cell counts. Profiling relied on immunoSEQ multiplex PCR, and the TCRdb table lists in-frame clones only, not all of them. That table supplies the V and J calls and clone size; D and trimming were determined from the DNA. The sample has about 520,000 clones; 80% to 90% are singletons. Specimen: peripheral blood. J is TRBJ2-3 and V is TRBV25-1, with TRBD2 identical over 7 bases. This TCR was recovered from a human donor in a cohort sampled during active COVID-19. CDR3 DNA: TGTGCCAGCAACAAGCGGGGAATAGATACGCAGTATTTT. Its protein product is CASNKRGIDTQYF.